Below, 12 T cell receptor beta chains from the same sample are listed, as sequenced in a study of blood T cell repertoires in COVID-19. Clones were read by immunoSEQ multiplex PCR, and TCRdb kept only the in-frame ones, dropping some. The data show over 50,000 clones, around 86% seen once. The specimen was peripheral blood. These receptor sequences come from a man older than 75 with acute or convalescent COVID-19.

This chain connects TRBV18 to TRBJ2-3; 7 bases are shared with TRBD2. The CDR3 covers 16 residues. The germline V gene encodes CDR1 KGHSH and CDR2 LQKENI. V trimming: 2 bases; J trimming: 6 bases; junction bases outside the gene matches: 11. For the CDR3, the DNA is TGTGCCAGCTCACCAGGGGACTATCCACGCAGGGATACGCAGTATTTT. Translation gives CASSPGDYPRRDTQYF.

This chain links TRBV5-5 with TRBJ2-1, with D possibly TRBD1 on 5 matching bases. The CDR3 spans 17 residues. In germline, CDR1 is SGHKS, CDR2 YYEKEE (reference sequence). The V and J ends lost 0 bases and 2 bases respectively, with 15 bases between them. CDR3 nucleotide sequence: TGTGCCAGCAGCTTGGACCCGGGCAGGGCGACCTACAATGAGCAGTTCTTC. It translates to CASSLDPGRATYNEQFF.

This rearrangement joins TRBV7-2 to TRBJ2-5; perhaps TRBD2 as D (5 bases). CDR1 is SGHTA, CDR2 FQGNSA, per germline. V was pared by 6 bases and J by 0 bases, with 11 bases between. CDR3 length: 14 residues. This CDR3 reads CASRSPGYQETQYF. CDR3 nucleotide sequence: TGTGCCAGCAGGTCTCCGGGGTACCAAGAGACCCAGTACTTC.

V usage is TRBV5-6 and J usage is TRBJ1-1; tentative D call: TRBD1 (5 bases). The CDR3 is 14 residues long. Germline V gives CDR1 SGHDT, CDR2 YYEEEE. Trimming removed 5 bases at V and 4 bases at J, with 15 bases between. The CDR3 loop reads CASSYDWGGTEAFF. The CDR3 bases are TGTGCCAGCAGTTACGATTGGGGGGGCACTGAAGCTTTCTTT.

As to this clone: A read error may produce the germline difference seen at one junction end. The chain employs TRBV7-7 and TRBJ2-1, with 10 bases matching TRBD2. The CDR3 is 15 residues long. Germline V gene sequence: CDR1 SSHAT, CDR2 FNYEAQ (reference sequence). The CDR3: CASSLSSGGYNEQFF. CDR3 bases: TGTGCTAGCAGCTTATCTAGCGGGGGCTACAATGAGCAGTTCTTC. The variable domain in full, completed from reference TRBV7-7 and TRBJ2-1, reads GAGVSQSPRYKVTKRGQDVTLRCDPISSHATLYWYQQALGQGPEFLTYFNYEAQPDKSGLPSDRFSAERPEGSISTLTIQRTEQRDSAMYRCASSLSSGGYNEQFFGPGTRLTVL.

The chain employs TRBV11-3 and TRBJ2-5, with 15 bases identical to TRBD2. The CDR3 is 17 amino acids. J was trimmed by 5 bases and V by 4 bases; bases with no gene match: 8. The germline V gene encodes CDR1 SGHNT and CDR2 YENEEA. The CDR3: CASSSRFGLAGGETQYF. In nucleotides, the CDR3 is TGTGCCAGCAGCTCTCGGTTTGGACTAGCGGGGGGGGAGACCCAGTACTTC.

J is TRBJ1-3 and V is TRBV30, with TRBD1 as a possible D gene (5 bases). The germline gives CDR1 GTSNPN, CDR2 SVGIG (reference sequence). The CDR3 is 16 amino acids. The germline V and J ends were trimmed by 2 bases and 4 bases, with 18 bases remaining between them. CDR3 sequence: CAWSPGAGWAGNTIYF. The CDR3, as DNA: TGTGCCTGGAGTCCTGGGGCAGGGTGGGCCGGAAACACCATATATTTT.

The chain couples TRBV5-1 to TRBJ1-1; D perhaps matches TRBD1 (6 bases). The CDR3 length is 14 residues. V was cut by 2 bases and J by 3 bases, with 11 bases left in between. Germline CDR1 SGHRS, CDR2 YFSETQ. The CDR3 DNA sequence: TGCGCCAGCAGCTTTTCAGGGGTGGACACTGAAGCTTTCTTT. This sequence encodes CASSFSGVDTEAFF.

The V and J genes are TRBV3-1 (or the pseudogene TRBV3-2) and TRBJ1-2; 8 bases map to TRBD1. Germline CDR1 and CDR2: LGHDT and YNNKEL (reference sequence). Trimming cost V 8 bases and J 4 bases; bases outside gene matches: 12. The CDR3 runs 15 residues. This CDR3 is CASGRKGTGPYGYTF. CDR3 DNA sequence: TGTGCCAGCGGCCGAAAAGGGACAGGCCCCTATGGCTACACCTTC.

On this clone: At one of its ends the junction is not consistent with the germline gene, which may arise from a read error. V is TRBV7-7 and J is TRBJ2-1, with D tentatively TRBD1 (6 bases). The CDR3 is 15 amino acids. Germline V gives CDR1 SSHAT, CDR2 FNYEAQ (reference sequence). This CDR3 is CASSLGQGYGNEQFF. CDR3 nucleotides: TGTGCTAGCAGCTTAGGGCAGGGGTATGGGAATGAGCAGTTCTTC.

The rearrangement uses TRBV19 and TRBJ1-2, with 7 bases that match TRBD1. CDR3 length equals 13 residues. Germline CDR1 reads LNHDA; CDR2 reads SQIVND (reference sequence). V dropped 7 bases and J dropped 4; count of bases not matched to a gene: 6. The CDR3 is CASIGGRSYGYTF. CDR3 nucleotides: TGTGCCAGTATAGGGGGCAGGTCCTATGGCTACACCTTC.

The CDR3 region has the DNA TGTGCCAGCAGTTACCAGGGGAACACTGAAGCTTTCTTT. Its protein product is CASSYQGNTEAFF. The chain links TRBV6-2 or TRBV6-3 to TRBJ1-1; a possible D gene is TRBD1 (5 bases). The germline V gene encodes CDR1 MNHEY and CDR2 SVGEGT. Deletions cut 2 bases from V and 1 base from J, with 5 bases between. There are 13 residues in the CDR3.